These 8 T cell receptor beta chains share one sample of origin, sequenced in a study of cytomegalovirus exposure and HLA in healthy donors. Primers for the PCR totalled 60 Vbeta and 13 Jbeta. Profiling relied on immunoSEQ multiplex PCR, and the TCRdb table lists in-frame clones only, not all of them. The table shows approximately 130,000 clones, with about four fifths occurring only once. The material sequenced was PBMCs. The receptors come from a man aged 25-45 years in good health and CMV-seronegative.

The rearrangement uses TRBV2 and TRBJ2-3; 8 bases match TRBD2. The CDR3 totals 16 residues. J was trimmed by 0 bases and V by 5 bases; bases with no gene match: 7. Germline-derived CDR1 and CDR2 are SNHLY and FYNNEI. This CDR3 is CASSRTSRPSTDTQYF. CDR3 nucleotides: TGTGCCAGCAGTCGGACTAGCAGACCAAGCACAGATACGCAGTATTTT.

This clone was counted a few times. At one end the junction does not follow the germline gene, possibly because of a read error. CDR3 coding DNA: TGTGCCAGCAGTTACTCTTGGACAGGGAGGATCCTCTTC. This encodes CASSYSWTGRILF. V and J are TRBV6-5 and TRBJ2-4; 8 bases map to TRBD1. The CDR3 runs 13 residues. Germline values: CDR1 MNHEY, CDR2 SVGAGI.

The chain combines TRBV4-3 with TRBJ2-2, with a possible D match to TRBD2 (6 bases). This CDR3 contains 17 residues. V dropped 0 bases and J dropped 0 bases, with 11 bases sitting between them. CDR1 is LGHNA, CDR2 YSLEER, per germline. CDR3 amino acids: CASSQDWGVTNTGELFF. The CDR3 nucleotides read TGCGCCAGCAGCCAAGATTGGGGGGTCACGAACACCGGGGAGCTGTTTTTT.

The chain is built from TRBV7-9 and TRBJ1-2, with D possibly TRBD1 on 6 matching bases. The CDR3 runs 18 residues. Between the trimmed V and J ends, which lost 5 bases and 4 bases, there was a span of 26 bases. Germline V lookup: CDR1 SEHNR, CDR2 FQNEAQ (reference sequence). The chain's CDR3 is CASSSFGQIPLGSYGYTF. As DNA, the CDR3 is TGTGCCAGCAGCAGCTTCGGACAGATTCCGTTAGGGAGCTATGGCTACACCTTC.

The chain joins TRBV4-1 to TRBJ1-5; 11 nucleotides agree with TRBD1. The V gene's germline CDR1 is MGHRA and CDR2 YSYEKL. The V segment lost 3 bases and the J segment 9 bases; nucleotides outside the gene matches: 7. This CDR3 is 15 amino acids long. The CDR3 sequence: CASSQDRGPNGPQHF. The DNA for the CDR3 is TGCGCCAGCAGCCAGGACAGGGGGCCGAACGGGCCCCAGCATTTT.

The chain combines TRBV9 with TRBJ2-1; 7 nucleotides align to TRBD1. The J segment lost 7 bases and the V segment lost 1 base, leaving 5 bases of the junction unmatched. CDR3 length equals 14 residues. Germline V gives CDR1 SGDLS, CDR2 YYNGEE. The CDR3 DNA sequence: TGTGCCAGCAGCGTATCGACAGGGTTGAATGAGCAGTTCTTC. This sequence encodes CASSVSTGLNEQFF.

This rearrangement joins TRBV5-1 to TRBJ2-5; D unresolved. The ends were cut back, 7 bases at V and 2 bases at J, with 6 bases in the middle. The CDR3 has 11 residues. CDR1 is SGHRS and CDR2 is YFSETQ in the germline V gene. The CDR3 reads CASRRQETQYF. In DNA form, the CDR3 reads TGCGCCAGCCGGAGACAAGAGACCCAGTACTTC. Together with reference TRBV5-1 and TRBJ2-5, the CDR3 gives the full variable domain: KAGVTQTPRYLIKTRGQQVTLSCSPISGHRSVSWYQQTPGQGLQFLFEYFSETQRNKGNFPGRFSGRQFSNSRSEMNVSTLELGDSALYLCASRRQETQYFGPGTRLLVL.

The CDR3 loop reads CASRQSENTEAFF. Here the CDR3 DNA reads TGTGCCAGCAGGCAATCAGAGAACACTGAAGCTTTCTTT. V and J are TRBV7-2 and TRBJ1-1; D ambiguous. V dropped 6 bases and J dropped 1 base, with 9 bases sitting between them. The CDR3 spans 13 residues. Germline V lookup: CDR1 SGHTA, CDR2 FQGNSA.